Listed below are T cell receptor beta chains from one sample, sequenced in a study of T cells in Graves' hyperthyroidism and ophthalmopathy. Each CDR3 protein gets one entry after TCRdb re-called the multiplex PCR reads with MiXCR. This table has 330,000 or so distinct CDR3 sequences, about a sixth appearing once. The sequenced sample was blood. The origin of the receptors is a woman aged 35 to 49 with Graves' ophthalmopathy. CDR3s include the opening cysteine and the closing phenylalanine or tryptophan. The D gene is left open where the match is weak.

V: TRBV29-1; D: TRBD1; J: TRBJ2-5; CDR3: CSVDRGRETQYF
V: TRBV27; D: .; J: TRBJ2-1; CDR3: CASRGLGREQFF
V: TRBV7-2; D: .; J: TRBJ2-7; CDR3: CASSLTPVGEQYF
V: TRBV7-3; D: .; J: TRBJ2-7; CDR3: CASSLYGGDYEQYF
V: TRBV15; D: .; J: TRBJ2-7; CDR3: CATSRDLISYEQYF
V: TRBV20-1; D: .; J: TRBJ2-5; CDR3: CSAREGRAGQETQYF
V: TRBV27; D: TRBD1; J: TRBJ1-1; CDR3: CASSRRQGSLTNTEAFF
V: TRBV6-2/TRBV6-3; D: .; J: TRBJ1-2; CDR3: CASQPGSRGYTF
V: TRBV29-1; D: .; J: TRBJ2-5; CDR3: CSVVVAGQETQYF
V: TRBV11-2; D: TRBD1; J: TRBJ2-2; CDR3: CASSLRTGRRTGELFF
V: TRBV7-9; D: TRBD2; J: TRBJ2-7; CDR3: CASSLDTSGSLLVEQYF
V: TRBV4-1; D: .; J: TRBJ1-1; CDR3: CASSRSLDTEAFF
V: TRBV30; D: .; J: TRBJ1-3; CDR3: CAWSPGNTIYF
V: TRBV12-3/TRBV12-4; D: .; J: TRBJ1-2; CDR3: CASSSLPGDYGYTF
V: TRBV10-3; D: .; J: TRBJ2-7; CDR3: CAISVSLVGEQYF
V: TRBV4-2; D: TRBD1; J: TRBJ1-1; CDR3: CASSPGDRDTEAFF
V: TRBV3-1; D: TRBD1; J: TRBJ1-1; CDR3: CASSLKGQGAFF
V: TRBV19; D: TRBD2; J: TRBJ2-5; CDR3: CASSTTGTSQTQYF
V: TRBV28; D: .; J: TRBJ1-5; CDR3: CASSLAGARQPQHF
V: TRBV20-1; D: .; J: TRBJ2-7; CDR3: CSASRRQTDYEQYF
V: TRBV29-1; D: .; J: TRBJ2-2; CDR3: CSADSTGELFF
V: TRBV30; D: .; J: TRBJ2-2; CDR3: CAWSVGPDTGELFF
V: TRBV10-3; D: .; J: TRBJ2-6; CDR3: CAISEDEGSGANVLTF
V: TRBV7-9; D: .; J: TRBJ2-2; CDR3: CASSFSETPGELFF
V: TRBV7-9; D: .; J: TRBJ1-5; CDR3: CASSLGGGGNQPQHF
V: TRBV12-3/TRBV12-4; D: TRBD1; J: TRBJ2-2; CDR3: CASSLGYDRAANTGELFF
V: TRBV10-3; D: TRBD2; J: TRBJ2-7; CDR3: CAIGGGYEEYF
V: TRBV7-9; D: .; J: TRBJ2-5; CDR3: CASSLELRGTQYF
V: TRBV29-1; D: .; J: TRBJ2-7; CDR3: CSVEDSQGTSYEQYF
V: TRBV7-8; D: .; J: TRBJ2-5; CDR3: CAGGGGAGETQYF
V: TRBV20-1; D: .; J: TRBJ2-2; CDR3: CSAPYRKPPNTGELFF
V: TRBV29-1; D: .; J: TRBJ2-7; CDR3: CSVVADSYEQYF
V: TRBV12-3/TRBV12-4; D: .; J: TRBJ2-2; CDR3: CASSFGGRGTGELFF
V: TRBV2; D: .; J: TRBJ1-5; CDR3: CASTQSRVLNQPQHF
V: TRBV12-3/TRBV12-4; D: TRBD2; J: TRBJ2-7; CDR3: CASSYGLAGGEQYF
V: TRBV15; D: .; J: TRBJ1-1; CDR3: CATSRGRASEAFF
V: TRBV10-3; D: .; J: TRBJ2-3; CDR3: CAIKGWFGSGTDTQYF
V: TRBV7-3; D: .; J: TRBJ2-2; CDR3: CASSSSPGPGELFF
V: TRBV11-2; D: TRBD1; J: TRBJ1-2; CDR3: CASSLRGQTWAGYTF
V: TRBV28; D: .; J: TRBJ1-6; CDR3: CASSSPGESNSPLHF